These 26 T cell receptor beta chains came from one sample sequenced in a study of identical twins. A single record per CDR3 protein comes from TCRdb applying MiXCR to the 5' RACE reads. This table has about 530,000 distinct CDR3 sequences, approximately 20% appearing once. This sample also belongs to another study, concerning yellow fever vaccine responses in identical twins.

Sequencing was done on a sample of CD4+ T cells sorted from blood. The receptors here all came from a woman younger than 35 in good health.

The table lists this clonotype with a few counts. The chain links TRBV20-1 to TRBJ2-2; D is possibly TRBD1 or TRBD2 (5 bases each). V gave up 1 base and J gave up 4 bases, with 10 bases separating them. Germline V lookup: CDR1 DFQATT, CDR2 SNEGSKA (reference sequence). This CDR3 is 14 amino acids long. CDR3 in DNA: TGCAGTGCTAGAGTACCCGGGACCACCGGGGAGCTGTTTTTT. This codes for CSARVPGTTGELFF.

This clonotype was seen a handful of times. The chain combines TRBV14 with TRBJ2-2; D gene unclear. The ends were cut back, 2 bases at V and 3 bases at J, with 13 bases in the middle. Germline CDR1 and CDR2: SGHDN and FVKESK. The CDR3 has 16 amino acids. CDR3 sequence reads: CASSQKIAWDTGELFF. The DNA for the CDR3 is TGTGCCAGCAGCCAAAAAATCGCTTGGGACACCGGGGAGCTGTTTTTT.

This clonotype appeared a few times. For the CDR3, the DNA is TGCAGTGCAAACGCCGGGACTAGCGGGATCCAAGAGACCCAGTACTTC. Its protein is CSANAGTSGIQETQYF. The chain links TRBV20-1 to TRBJ2-5, with 13 nucleotides matching TRBD2. The CDR3 has 16 amino acids. Germline values: CDR1 DFQATT, CDR2 SNEGSKA (reference sequence). V dropped 6 bases and J dropped 1; count of bases not matched to a gene: 8.

V usage is TRBV5-1 and J usage is TRBJ2-7; 7 bases align to TRBD1. V lost 4 bases and J lost 7; bases outside the gene matches: 11. Germline-derived CDR1 and CDR2 are SGHRS and YFSETQ. CDR3 length: 14 amino acids. CDR3 DNA sequence: TGCGCCAGCAGCAAGCAGGGGGACCTACGAGAGCAGTACTTC. This sequence encodes CASSKQGDLREQYF.

The chain uses TRBV10-3 and TRBJ2-4, with D uncertain. Germline CDR1 ENHRY, CDR2 SYGVKD. This CDR3 comprises 17 residues. Deletions cut 0 bases from V and 3 bases from J, with 15 bases between. CDR3: CAISESGIWLGKNIQYF. The DNA of the CDR3 is TGTGCCATCAGTGAGTCGGGAATCTGGCTCGGCAAAAACATTCAGTACTTC.

The V gene is TRBV7-9, the J gene TRBJ2-3; the D gene is possibly TRBD2 (8 bases). Trimming cost V 7 bases and J 4 bases, with 24 bases left between them. The CDR3 has 17 residues. From germline, CDR1 is SEHNR and CDR2 FQNEAQ (reference sequence). CDR3 nucleotide sequence: TGTGCCAGCACCCTCGGAGCGGGAGCAGGGGGGGCAGATACGCAGTATTTT. It yields the protein CASTLGAGAGGADTQYF.

This clonotype was seen a handful of times. V and J are TRBV12-3 or TRBV12-4 and TRBJ2-2; D gene uncertain. This CDR3 has 13 residues. Trimming removed 2 bases from V and 6 bases from J, with 7 bases in between. The CDR3 DNA follows: TGTGCCAGCAGTTTAAGGTTCCCCGGGGAGCTGTTTTTT. Its protein is CASSLRFPGELFF.

The chain links TRBV6-2 or TRBV6-3 to TRBJ2-4, with 7 nucleotides matching TRBD1. Germline V lookup: CDR1 MNHEY, CDR2 SVGEGT. After removal of 6 bases from V and 4 bases from J, the junction contained 9 bases not matched to a gene. The CDR3 covers 15 residues. This chain's CDR3 is CASRISGQSKNIQYF. The DNA for the CDR3 is TGTGCCAGCAGAATCTCGGGACAGAGTAAAAACATTCAGTACTTC.

Only a few counts were recorded for this clonotype. The chain links TRBV5-8 to TRBJ2-4; 11 bases fit TRBD2. V lost 2 bases and J lost 0; bases outside the gene matches: 1. Germline CDR1 SGHTS, CDR2 YDEGEE. The CDR3 totals 16 residues. The CDR3 here is CASSFGTSGAKNIQYF. The CDR3 bases are TGTGCCAGCAGCTTTGGGACTAGCGGAGCCAAAAACATTCAGTACTTC.

This clonotype was found a few times. This rearrangement joins TRBV7-9 to TRBJ2-5, with D hard to call. Germline values: CDR1 SEHNR, CDR2 FQNEAQ (reference sequence). V lost 5 bases, J lost 7 bases, and 14 bases lay in between. The CDR3 runs to 13 residues. The CDR3 spells CASSRNPRGTQYF. The CDR3 nucleotides read TGTGCCAGCAGCCGAAATCCGCGCGGGACCCAGTACTTC.

This clonotype was observed a few times. V is TRBV3-1 and J is TRBJ2-7, with D possibly matching TRBD1 (5 bases). Deletions cut 5 bases from V and 3 bases from J, with 17 bases between. The CDR3 contains 15 residues. CDR1 is LGHDT and CDR2 is YNNKEL in the germline V gene (reference sequence). CDR3 coding DNA: TGTGCCAGCAGCTTTTCCCCCGACAGTAGCTACGAGCAGTACTTC. It yields the protein CASSFSPDSSYEQYF.

J is TRBJ1-1 and V is TRBV29-1; 10 nucleotides match TRBD1. This CDR3 is built from 13 residues. With V trimmed by 5 bases and J by 5 bases, 5 bases remained unmatched. The germline gives CDR1 SQVTM, CDR2 ANQGSEA. CDR3 bases: TGCAGCGTTCGACAGGGGGCAGAGACTGAAGCTTTCTTT. This encodes CSVRQGAETEAFF. The whole variable domain, remainder taken from reference TRBV29-1 and TRBJ1-1, is SAVISQKPSRDICQRGTSLTIQCQVDSQVTMMFWYRQQPGQSLTLIATANQGSEATYESGFVIDKFPISRPNLTFSTLTVSNMSPEDSSIYLCSVRQGAETEAFFGQGTRLTVV.

This clonotype came up a few times. The V call is TRBV7-9, the J call TRBJ2-3, with D possibly TRBD2 on 7 matching bases. Trimming took off 5 bases at V and 1 base at J, with 16 bases between the two ends. Germline lookup yields CDR1 SEHNR and CDR2 FQNEAQ (reference sequence). The CDR3 has 16 amino acids. CDR3 region: CASSAGALAGTDTQYF. CDR3 DNA sequence: TGTGCCAGCAGCGCGGGGGCCCTAGCGGGCACAGATACGCAGTATTTT. The full variable domain, rest sourced from reference TRBV7-9 and TRBJ2-3, is DTGVSQNPRHKITKRGQNVTFRCDPISEHNRLYWYRQTLGQGPEFLTYFQNEAQLEKSRLLSDRFSAERPKGSFSTLEIQRTEQGDSAMYLCASSAGALAGTDTQYFGPGTRLTVL.

In its sample, this clonotype was seen a few times. V gene TRBV4-1 combines with J gene TRBJ2-7; D is ambiguous. Germline V gives CDR1 MGHRA, CDR2 YSYEKL. The V and J ends lost 8 bases and 0 bases respectively, with 17 bases between them. This CDR3 spans 15 amino acids. Written as DNA, the CDR3 is TGCGCCAGCCGTCCCCTGGCAGGCACCTCCTACGAGCAGTACTTC. Protein sequence: CASRPLAGTSYEQYF.

This clonotype was recorded a few times. This rearrangement joins TRBV12-3 or TRBV12-4 to TRBJ2-5; D gene ambiguous. The CDR3 is made up of 14 amino acids. With 1 base removed from V and 5 bases from J, the gap between germline ends came to 11 bases. The CDR3 DNA reads TGTGCCAGCAGTTTAGACCTAGTTGAGGAGACCCAGTACTTC. Translated, it gives CASSLDLVEETQYF.

DNA for the CDR3: TGTGCCAGCAGTGATTCTGGGAGCTCCTACGAGCAGTACTTC. Encoded protein: CASSDSGSSYEQYF. The chain links TRBV25-1 to TRBJ2-7; maybe TRBD2 (5 bases). The CDR3 runs to 14 residues. The ends were cut back, 3 bases at V and 0 bases at J, with 9 bases in the middle. Germline V CDR1 and CDR2: MGHDK, SYGVNS.

The chain has TRBV5-1 and TRBJ2-7; 8 bases line up with TRBD1. In germline, CDR1 is SGHRS, CDR2 YFSETQ. With V trimmed by 4 bases and J by 4 bases, 7 bases remained unmatched. The length of the CDR3 is 14 residues. This CDR3 is CASSPDRVGYEQYV. The CDR3 nucleotides read TGCGCCAGCAGCCCGGACAGGGTTGGATACGAGCAGTACGTC.

This clonotype was seen only a few times. The chain carries TRBV6-1 and TRBJ2-5; TRBD1 is a possible D gene (7 bases). Germline V gene sequence: CDR1 MNHNS, CDR2 SASEGT. The CDR3 spans 13 residues. Trimming removed 4 bases from V and 4 bases from J, with 10 bases in between. The CDR3 DNA sequence: TGTGCCAGCAGTGGGAGGGGGCTAGAGACCCAGTACTTC. Translated: CASSGRGLETQYF.

A few counts support this clonotype. The chain combines TRBV5-1 with TRBJ2-5; 9 bases are a match to TRBD2. This CDR3 comprises 16 residues. With V trimmed by 0 bases and J by 0 bases, 3 bases remained unmatched. The germline gives CDR1 SGHRS, CDR2 YFSETQ. In DNA, the CDR3 is TGCGCCAGCAGCTTGGTGCCTAGCGGGAACCAAGAGACCCAGTACTTC. Translating it yields CASSLVPSGNQETQYF.

The chain carries TRBV6-1 and TRBJ1-1; TRBD1 matches at 7 bases. After removal of 8 bases from V and 3 bases from J, the junction contained 9 bases not matched to a gene. Germline V gene data show CDR1 as MNHNS and CDR2 as SASEGT. This CDR3 has 14 amino acids. The DNA of the CDR3 is TGTGCCAGCTCGGGGGACAGACTATACACTGAAGCTTTCTTT. Residues: CASSGDRLYTEAFF.

The J gene is TRBJ2-2, the V gene TRBV14; 8 positions agree with TRBD2. The V segment lost 4 bases and the J segment 5 bases; nucleotides outside the gene matches: 6. CDR3 size: 15 residues. Per germline, CDR1 SGHDN and CDR2 FVKESK. The CDR3 nucleotides read TGTGCCAGCAGCCCCCAGCGGGGGCGGACCGGGGAGCTGTTTTTT. Translation: CASSPQRGRTGELFF.

The V and J genes are TRBV5-1 and TRBJ2-6; no definite D call. CDR1 SGHRS and CDR2 YFSETQ come from the germline V gene. The CDR3 runs to 14 residues. With 0 bases removed from V and 6 bases from J, the gap between germline ends came to 7 bases. This CDR3 reads CASSLGSEANVLTF. Written as DNA, the CDR3 is TGCGCCAGCAGCTTGGGGTCCGAGGCCAACGTCCTGACTTTC.

V gene TRBV20-1 combines with J gene TRBJ2-5; unclear D gene. CDR1 DFQATT and CDR2 SNEGSKA come from the germline V gene (reference sequence). The V and J ends lost 4 bases and 4 bases respectively, with 10 bases between them. The CDR3 loop spans 12 amino acids. The CDR3 sequence is CSATVSGETQYF. The DNA of the CDR3 is TGCAGTGCTACCGTATCGGGAGAGACCCAGTACTTC.

V is TRBV9 and J is TRBJ2-1; 8 nucleotides line up with TRBD2. The CDR3 has 19 amino acids. CDR1 and CDR2 (germline): SGDLS, YYNGEE. The V and J ends lost 0 bases and 0 bases, in that order; junction bases with no gene match: 11. In DNA form, the CDR3 reads TGTGCCAGCAGCGTAGATGGGACTAGTTCACGGAGCTCCTACAATGAGCAGTTCTTC. Its translation: CASSVDGTSSRSSYNEQFF.

This chain connects TRBV5-1 to TRBJ2-1; maybe TRBD1 (5 bases). CDR3 size: 16 residues. CDR1 and CDR2 from the germline V gene are SGHRS and YFSETQ. The germline V and J ends were trimmed by 4 bases and 0 bases, with 14 bases remaining between them. The CDR3 bases are TGCGCCAGCAGCCGCAGGGCTGAGAGCTCCTACAATGAGCAGTTCTTC. Residues: CASSRRAESSYNEQFF.

V and J are TRBV5-1 and TRBJ1-1; possibly TRBD1 for D (6 bases). Germline CDR1 reads SGHRS; CDR2 reads YFSETQ. The CDR3 covers 13 residues. The V gene lost 4 bases and the J gene lost 5 bases, with 12 bases spanning the gap. The CDR3 reads CASSIRRGTEAFF. CDR3 bases: TGCGCCAGCAGCATCCGGAGGGGGACTGAAGCTTTCTTT.